Detailed here is one T cell receptor (beta chain). It has no known antigen specificity. Base qualities were left out, and no much larger clone turns up one base away. The cohort consisted of hundreds of healthy bone marrow donors. Cohort members were all nominally healthy when sampled, although unrecorded immune exposures were likely present. The donor was CMV seropositive and belonged to the group of a few hundred seropositive cohort members. Each donor provided a peripheral blood sample, and peripheral blood mononuclear cells were used for TCR beta sequencing. The Qiagen DNeasy Blood Extraction Kit was used to extract genomic DNA from the blood cell samples. The sample comes from a study of cytomegalovirus exposure and HLA in healthy donors (dated by TCRdb to the late 2010s). For context, the study as a whole: According to an earlier analysis of around 600 of the donors, some 180 million T cells yielded over 100 million unique TCR beta sequences and 250 to 350 Gb of sequence data. In a later analysis, previously published TCR beta repertoires from about 640 donors were re-analyzed and high-resolution HLA genotyping was added so that TCR occurrence patterns could be studied. About 300 gigabases of sequencing data and about 92 million unique TCR sequences made up an early release that covered over 550 HLA-typed donors. Four to six DR-DQ haplotypes were handled as single units for association and clustering, since linkage in the cohort was strong. An earlier analysis of 587 of the donors used high-throughput TCR beta sequencing to judge whether each TCR beta V gene segment behaved as functional or pseudogenic. Donor age, sex, ethnicity and CMV serostatus were compiled together with the repertoire data. In the later analysis, no new phenotypic data were used to find candidate immune exposures; instead, reliance was placed on TCR beta sequences and their occurrence across donors. Across 398 genotyped donors of the cohort, an average of about 240,000 unique TCR beta nucleotide sequences per donor were sequenced, and 15% to 20% of those sequences were non-productive. Typing coverage differed by locus: A, B, C, DRB1 and DQB1 were typed in about 629-640 donors, DQA1 in 522, DPA1 in approximately 600, and DPB1 in 472. All discovery cohort repertoires had been generated using a single sequencing platform. A separate validation cohort of approximately 130 different subjects was used in addition to the roughly 670-subject first cohort. Class I and class II HLA loci were covered by the typing at four-digit resolution. A later genetic analysis used genome-wide SNP genotypes for about 60% of the roughly 700 donors, treating that subset as a discovery cohort. Using immunosequencing, the study profiled T cell repertoires from 666 subjects and related those repertoires to cytomegalovirus serostatus. The genetic ancestry cluster associated with self-reported Caucasian donors included over 80% of the roughly 380 genotyped donors. The study combined high-throughput TCR immunosequencing, statistical association of individual TCRs with disease status, and machine learning to predict cytomegalovirus infection status. The study aimed to test whether cataloging public T cell receptors could reveal signatures of past pathogen exposure. Overall study outcomes, separate from this receptor: Some IMGT-functional V segments, including TRBV6-2 and TRBV6-3, could not be distinguished by the 87-base-pair reads and were therefore excluded. Assigning TCR associations to individual alleles was difficult when HLA alleles, especially DR and DQ, strongly co-occurred. According to a later analysis, parvovirus B19, influenza, CMV and Epstein-Barr virus appeared linked to several top co-occurrence clusters. In vitro tests confirmed that a few of the cytomegalovirus-associated TCR beta chains recognize cytomegalovirus antigens. The classifier was reported to diagnose cytomegalovirus status with high specificity and sensitivity in both the original cohort and the validation cohort. The presence/absence analyses assumed that sequencing depth was roughly uniform across donors, and that assumption may not be true. In the study, some 160 TCR beta chains were listed as associated with cytomegalovirus. Because some donors lacked HLA typing at each locus, the association tests relied only on the typed subset. According to a later genetic analysis, donors in an Asian-associated ancestry cluster had fewer N-insertions in productive TCRs than the roughly 670-donor mean. A later genetic analysis associated a missense DCLRE1C variant with V-gene and J-gene trimming of TCR beta chains, and an independent cohort replicated the association. Most TCR sequences were observed very rarely across donors, whereas some public TCRs were present in many individuals. Specific HLA alleles were associated with roughly 17,000 TCR beta sequences at a false discovery rate of 0.05 in a later analysis. The only immune exposure information available for the cohort was CMV serostatus. In a later analysis, TCR association rates were found to vary across HLA loci, with the most associated TCRs seen for DRB1 alleles and the fewest for HLA-C alleles. A further reported finding was that TCR beta sequences accurately predicted the HLA-A and HLA-B alleles for most subjects in the first cohort. In a later analysis, most CMV-associated TCR beta chains were found to appear HLA-restricted, with HLA associations seemingly driven largely by CMV exposure. A later analysis found that HLA-associated TCR beta chains were more clonally expanded and had lower generation probabilities than equally common non-associated chains. In an earlier analysis of 450 to 750 of the donors, most TCR beta V segments appeared in productive rearrangements about 87% or about 30% of the time, broadly matching IMGT annotations. A cluster of highly shared sequence variants was judged likely to represent a technical artifact of the sequencing pipeline. It was suggested by the authors that the approach could potentially be generalized to other disease states and immunological phenotypes. Correlated functional status among segregating V segments might be attributable to linkage disequilibrium, but an unknown experimental factor could not be ruled out. In this cohort, only TCR beta chains were sequenced, and detectable features were limited by the absence of alpha or paired-chain data. The earlier analysis of fewer than 750 of the donors excluded around 17 rarely observed V segments, including chromosome 9 orphons, because counts were too low.

Trimming removed 8 bases from V and 4 bases from J, leaving 21 bases between the germline ends. The germline V gene provides CDR1 SQVTM and CDR2 ANQGSEA. Inclusive of the bounding cysteine and phenylalanine, the CDR3 is 14 residues long. The sequence is cut down to CDR3 DNA, 42 bases in frame from base 1. The library was produced with the immunoSEQ multiplex PCR assay. A mixture of 60 forward primers for TCR Vbeta segments and 13 reverse primers for TCR Jbeta segments was used in the multiplex PCR. Amplification of the CDR3 region of rearranged TCR beta genes was performed with a multiplex PCR assay on genomic DNA. The amplified TCR beta libraries were sequenced on the Illumina HiSeq System as 87-base-pair reads. In the original analysis: In a later analysis, tens of millions of unique TCR beta chains were counted across the 500 to 850 repertoires, and roughly 10 million of these chains were shared by at least two donors. To remove PCR and sequencing errors, raw reads were error-corrected and collapsed into unique sequences using a nearest-neighbor algorithm that merged closely related sequences. To assign V, D and J gene segments, CDR3 sequences were aligned to IMGT reference sequences. For a sequence to be retained, at least a six-nucleotide match to both a V gene segment and a J gene segment was required. Rearrangements were called productive when the CDR3 lacked stop codons and stayed in frame with V and J; all others were non-productive. Following IMGT convention, CDR3 was defined as the stretch from the second conserved V-encoded cysteine to the conserved J-encoded phenylalanine. In an earlier analysis of some 550 of the donors, sequences lacking an unambiguous match to a single V gene segment were excluded. In an earlier analysis of roughly 500 of the donors, V segments were called functional above 56.7% productive rearrangements and were called segregating when the between-donor standard deviation exceeded 5%. A statistical classification framework was built to diagnose cytomegalovirus status from the catalog of TCR beta chain sequences. V and J gene assignment, in a later analysis, came from comparing TCR nucleotide sequences with IMGT/GENE-DB human TR gene sequences. Using the TCRdist pipeline, a later analysis assigned CDR3 sequences along with most-parsimonious VDJ recombination scenarios. In a later analysis, every TCR beta chain was defined by the combination of its CDR3 amino acid sequence and its V-gene family, and reads without a unique V-gene family were dropped. A later analysis removed roughly 590 highly shared, low-generation-probability nucleotide sequences to deal with suspected cross-contamination and a sequencing artifact. In a later analysis, a clonal expansion index for each public chain was calculated from normalized within-repertoire ranks of inferred template counts. A later analysis computed generation probabilities with a VDJ recombination model fitted to out-of-frame rearrangements, and checked the results against IGoR. A later analysis scored TCR-TCR, TCR-HLA and TCR-CMV co-occurrence with hypergeometric tests, applying a repertoire-size bias correction to TCR pairs. False discovery rates were estimated in a later analysis by permuting HLA or CMV assignments 20 times. A later analysis grouped co-occurring TCRs with DBSCAN, adding TCRdist sequence similarity when clustering within HLA-allele-positive subsets. Co-occurrence clustering excluded repertoires with fewer than 30,000 or more than 120,000 public chains, plus five with anomalous nucleotide sharing. In TCRdb, the immuneACCESS table is reduced to in-frame sequences with V and J assigned. These tables do not hold every clone; where another copy was compared, an unresolved V gene accounts for under half, and the others remain unexplained. That table furnishes V, J and clone size, whereas the DNA furnished D and trimming. Present in this sample are approximately 160,000 clones, 81% of which were seen just once. The ten largest make up under 1.5% of the sample.

What was sequenced was PBMCs. This TCR was sampled from a man aged 50 or older in good health and CMV-seropositive. The chain is assembled from TRBV29-1 and TRBJ2-7; TRBD2 is perhaps the D gene, given 6 matching bases. The nucleotide sequence is given as TGCAGCCCATGGGAGGAGAGGGTAGCGTACGAGCAGTACTTC. This yields the protein CSPWEERVAYEQYF.